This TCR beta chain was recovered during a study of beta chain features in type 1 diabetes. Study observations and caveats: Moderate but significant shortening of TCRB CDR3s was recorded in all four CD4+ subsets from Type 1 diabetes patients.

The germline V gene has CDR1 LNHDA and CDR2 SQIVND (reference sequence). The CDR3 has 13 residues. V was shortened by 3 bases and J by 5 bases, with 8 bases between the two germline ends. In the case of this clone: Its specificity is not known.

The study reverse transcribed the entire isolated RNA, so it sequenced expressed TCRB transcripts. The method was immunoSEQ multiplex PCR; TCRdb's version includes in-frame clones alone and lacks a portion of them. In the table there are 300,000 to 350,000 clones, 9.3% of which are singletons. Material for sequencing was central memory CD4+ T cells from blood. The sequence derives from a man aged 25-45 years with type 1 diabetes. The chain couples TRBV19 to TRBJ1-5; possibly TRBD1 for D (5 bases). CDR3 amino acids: CASSIWDDQPQHF. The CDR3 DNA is TGTGCCAGTAGTATCTGGGACGATCAGCCCCAGCATTTT. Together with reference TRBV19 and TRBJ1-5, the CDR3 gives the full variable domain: DGGITQSPKYLFRKEGQNVTLSCEQNLNHDAMYWYRQDPGQGLRLIYYSQIVNDFQKGDIAEGYSVSREKKESFPLTVTSAQKNPTAFYLCASSIWDDQPQHFGDGTRLSIL.